Shown below are 10 T cell receptor beta chains from a single sample sequenced in a study of T cells in localized non-small cell lung cancer. The assay was immunoSEQ multiplex PCR, and TCRdb's table has in-frame clones only and misses some. The sample comprises about 2,200 clones, approximately 25% of which are singletons, and 18% rests with the top ten. This specimen consisted of normal lung tissue next to the tumor, obtained before any cancer treatment. The receptors shown here come from a male donor aged 60 or over with stage I lung adenocarcinoma.

The genes are TRBV19 and TRBJ2-6; tentatively, D is TRBD1 (6 bases). V was pared by 2 bases and J by 4 bases, with 15 bases between. Germline CDR1 and CDR2: LNHDA and SQIVND (reference sequence). The CDR3 runs to 17 residues. CDR3 residues: CASSIPAAGVGANVLTF. Written as DNA, the CDR3 is TGTGCCAGTAGTATACCCGCCGCAGGGGTGGGGGCCAACGTCCTGACTTTC. Drawing the rest from reference TRBV19 and TRBJ2-6, the complete variable domain is DGGITQSPKYLFRKEGQNVTLSCEQNLNHDAMYWYRQDPGQGLRLIYYSQIVNDFQKGDIAEGYSVSREKKESFPLTVTSAQKNPTAFYLCASSIPAAGVGANVLTFGAGSRLTVL.

The chain links TRBV11-3 to TRBJ1-1; TRBD1 agrees at 7 bases. The CDR3 contains 14 residues. J gave up 6 bases and V 4 bases, and 8 bases lay outside the gene matches. CDR1 and CDR2 (germline): SGHNT, YENEEA. CDR3 coding DNA: TGTGCCAGCAGCTCCCGACAGGGAAGGGCTGAAGCTTTCTTT. This encodes CASSSRQGRAEAFF.

The chain combines TRBV5-1 with TRBJ2-1, with TRBD2 matching over 8 bases. The V gene's germline CDR1 is SGHRS and CDR2 YFSETQ. The CDR3 is made up of 16 amino acids. The trim removed 4 bases at V and 4 bases at J, leaving 10 bases unmatched. CDR3 sequence reads: CASSPQWGGGYNEQFF. In nucleotides, the CDR3 is TGCGCCAGCAGCCCCCAGTGGGGCGGGGGGTACAATGAGCAGTTCTTC.

The chain links TRBV4-1 to TRBJ1-5, with D tentatively TRBD1 (5 bases). Germline lookup yields CDR1 MGHRA and CDR2 YSYEKL. The CDR3 has 14 residues. V lost 10 bases to trimming and J lost 1 base, with 14 bases between them. The CDR3 nucleotides read TGCGCCACGTCCGGGACTGCGAGCAATCAGCCCCAGCATTTT. This codes for CATSGTASNQPQHF.

This clone was observed a few times. The CDR3 protein is CATSRDLGNEKLFF. The CDR3 nucleotides read TGTGCCACCAGCAGAGATCTCGGGAATGAAAAACTGTTTTTT. The V and J genes are TRBV15 and TRBJ1-4; D ambiguous. Germline V gene data show CDR1 as LNHNV and CDR2 as YYDKDF (reference sequence). Trimming took off 0 bases at V and 5 bases at J, with 7 bases between the two ends. This CDR3 is built from 14 residues.

The chain carries TRBV9 and TRBJ2-2; 7 bases are shared with TRBD1. The germline V gene encodes CDR1 SGDLS and CDR2 YYNGEE. The CDR3 spans 15 residues. J lost 5 bases, V lost 5 bases, and 9 bases had no gene match. The CDR3 nucleotides read TGTGCCAGCAGTGTTAAAGGGGGCGGGACCGGGGAGCTGTTTTTT. This gives the protein CASSVKGGGTGELFF.

In its sample, this clone ranks as medium-sized. The chain uses TRBV11-3 and TRBJ1-4, with D possibly TRBD1 on 6 matching bases. With 5 bases removed from V and 8 bases from J, the gap between germline ends came to 18 bases. The CDR3 runs to 15 residues. Germline CDR1 SGHNT, CDR2 YENEEA. CDR3 in DNA: TGTGCCAGCAGCCCAGGGCGGGGGCAGGGGGAAAAACTGTTTTTT. Translating it yields CASSPGRGQGEKLFF.

By proportion, this clone is medium-sized. The chain uses TRBV11-3 and TRBJ2-3, with TRBD2 identical over 12 bases. CDR1 is SGHNT and CDR2 is YENEEA in the germline V gene. J gave up 4 bases and V 2 bases, and 10 bases lay outside the gene matches. The CDR3 contains 18 residues. The CDR3 sequence is CASSLTPSGGAGSDTQYF. Written as DNA, the CDR3 is TGTGCCAGCAGCTTAACCCCTAGCGGGGGGGCTGGGTCAGATACGCAGTATTTT.

This clone appeared many times. The chain combines TRBV11-3 with TRBJ1-2, with 7 bases that match TRBD1. The CDR3 is made up of 15 amino acids. The ends lost 4 bases at V and 4 bases at J; junction bases unmatched: 9. Germline values: CDR1 SGHNT, CDR2 YENEEA. The CDR3 region is CASSSGGEGSYGYTF. Written as DNA, the CDR3 is TGTGCCAGCAGCTCAGGGGGGGAGGGTAGCTATGGCTACACCTTC.

This clone has ten or more counts. The V and J genes are TRBV11-3 and TRBJ2-2; D remains unclear. The CDR3 contains 14 residues. Germline assignment: CDR1 SGHNT and CDR2 YENEEA. With 4 bases removed from V and 5 bases from J, the gap between germline ends came to 11 bases. The chain's CDR3 is CASSSKSWTGELFF. For the CDR3, the DNA is TGTGCCAGCAGCTCCAAGAGTTGGACCGGGGAGCTGTTTTTT. The full variable domain, in which reference TRBV11-3 and TRBJ2-2 provide the parts outside the CDR3, is EAGVVQSPRYKIIEKKQPVAFWCNPISGHNTLYWYLQNLGQGPELLIRYENEEAVDDSQLPKDRFSAERLKGVDSTLKIQPAELGDSAVYLCASSSKSWTGELFFGEGSRLTVL.